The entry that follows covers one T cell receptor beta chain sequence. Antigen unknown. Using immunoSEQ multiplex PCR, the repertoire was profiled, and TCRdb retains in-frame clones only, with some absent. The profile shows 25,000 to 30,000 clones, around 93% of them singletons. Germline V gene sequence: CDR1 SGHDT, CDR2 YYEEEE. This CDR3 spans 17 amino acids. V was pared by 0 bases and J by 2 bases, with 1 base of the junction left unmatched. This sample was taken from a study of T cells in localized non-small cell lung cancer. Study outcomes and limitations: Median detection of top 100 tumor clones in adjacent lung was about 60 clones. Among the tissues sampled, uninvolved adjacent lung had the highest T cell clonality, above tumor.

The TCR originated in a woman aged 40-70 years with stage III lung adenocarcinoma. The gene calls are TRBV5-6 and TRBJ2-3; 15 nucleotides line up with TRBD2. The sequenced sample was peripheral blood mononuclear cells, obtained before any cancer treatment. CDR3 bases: TGTGCCAGCAGCTTGGGGACTAGCGGGGGGGCCACAGATACGCAGTATTTT. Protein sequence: CASSLGTSGGATDTQYF.